This passage covers 30 T cell receptor beta chains from one sample sequenced in a study of blood T cells in healthy people across ages. Primed by a sample-barcoded 5' primer and a J-beta primer mix, a second PCR proceeded for roughly 7 to 11 cycles. TCRdb recomputed calls from the 5' RACE reads with MiXCR, one row per CDR3 protein. Of around 850,000 distinct CDR3 sequences listed, 35% to 40% are singletons. Sequenced: blood. The receptors shown here come from a man aged 18-30 years in good health.

In the case of this clonotype: At one boundary the junction diverges from the germline segment, which might be a read error. The chain's CDR3 is CSASQTRDPAGNQPLHF. In DNA, the CDR3 is TGCAGTGCTAGCCAAACCCGGGACCCCGCTGGCAATCAGCCCCTGCATTTT. The chain couples TRBV20-1 to TRBJ1-5; weak D call: TRBD1 (5 bases). Germline CDR1 and CDR2: DFQATT and SNEGSKA (reference sequence). This CDR3 comprises 17 residues.

The V and J genes are TRBV21-1 and TRBJ2-5; the DNA was not used to check the table's D call, TRBD2. TRBV21-1 is a pseudogene locus. The CDR3 length is 15 residues. CDR3 nucleotide sequence: TGTGCCAGCAGCAAAGCAGTAGCGGGAGGCGGGGAGCAGTACTTC. It translates to CASSKAVAGGGEQYF.

The chain recombines TRBV20-1 with TRBJ2-5; a weak D match, TRBD1 (6 bases). Germline CDR1 is DFQATT and CDR2 is SNEGSKA (reference sequence). This CDR3 spans 22 amino acids. The V end lost 1 base, the J end lost 11 bases, and 44 bases lay between the germline ends. The CDR3 protein is CSARGQSPIQGEASWSYNEQYF. In DNA form, the CDR3 reads TGCAGTGCTAGAGGTCAGAGTCCGATACAGGGCGAGGCTTCCTGGTCCTACAATGAGCAGTACTTC.

This clonotype was observed a handful of times. The rearrangement uses TRBV12-3 or TRBV12-4 and TRBJ2-4; 11 bases agree with TRBD2. This CDR3 contains 19 residues. With 4 bases clipped from V and 0 bases from J, the junction kept 11 bases outside the gene matches. CDR3 protein: CASSSGLAGTGVAKNIQYF. The CDR3 DNA reads as TGTGCCAGCAGTTCAGGACTAGCGGGCACAGGGGTAGCCAAAAACATTCAGTACTTC.

Of note for this clonotype: A much larger clone sits a single nucleotide away, making a read error possible. V gene TRBV2 combines with J gene TRBJ2-3; D is unresolved. Germline V lookup: CDR1 SNHLY, CDR2 FYNNEI. The CDR3 contains 12 residues. The V end was cut by 3 bases, the J end by 6 bases, with 7 bases between. The CDR3 coding sequence is TGTGCCAGCAGTGAGTACGTGGATACGCAGTATTTT. Encoded protein: CASSEYVDTQYF.

The chain couples TRBV7-9 to TRBJ2-1, with D tentatively TRBD1 or TRBD2 (6 bases each). Deletions cut 8 bases from V and 4 bases from J, with 18 bases between. CDR1 and CDR2 from the germline V gene are SEHNR and FQNEAQ (reference sequence). The CDR3 sequence is 15 residues long. CDR3 amino acids: CASPGGEKPYNEQFF. CDR3 DNA sequence: TGTGCCAGCCCCGGGGGCGAGAAACCGTACAATGAGCAGTTCTTC. Complete variable domain (other parts from reference TRBV7-9 and TRBJ2-1): DTGVSQNPRHKITKRGQNVTFRCDPISEHNRLYWYRQTLGQGPEFLTYFQNEAQLEKSRLLSDRFSAERPKGSFSTLEIQRTEQGDSAMYLCASPGGEKPYNEQFFGPGTRLTVL.

J is TRBJ2-7 and V is TRBV28; 13 positions agree with TRBD2. The germline V gene encodes CDR1 MDHEN and CDR2 SYDVKM. Trimming removed 5 bases from V and 10 bases from J; junction bases left unmatched: 8. This CDR3 has 14 residues. This chain's CDR3 is CASSPPGLAGRQYF. The CDR3, as DNA: TGTGCCAGCAGTCCCCCGGGACTAGCGGGGAGACAGTACTTC.

This clonotype was seen a handful of times. The chain combines TRBV3-1 with TRBJ1-1; D is unresolved. This CDR3 region has 14 residues. V was shortened by 5 bases and J by 2 bases, with 12 bases between the two germline ends. Germline V gives CDR1 LGHDT, CDR2 YNNKEL (reference sequence). The CDR3 loop is CASSTTGPNTEAFF. For the CDR3, the DNA is TGTGCCAGCAGCACCACCGGACCAAACACTGAAGCTTTCTTT. The complete variable domain, with remaining parts taken from reference TRBV3-1 and TRBJ1-1, reads DTAVSQTPKYLVTQMGNDKSIKCEQNLGHDTMYWYKQDSKKFLKIMFSYNNKELIINETVPNRFSPKSPDKAHLNLHINSLELGDSAVYFCASSTTGPNTEAFFGQGTRLTVV.

The CDR3 is CASRVGQGAGANVLTF. CDR3 coding DNA: TGTGCCAGCAGGGTCGGACAGGGAGCTGGGGCCAACGTCCTGACTTTC. The chain links TRBV2 to TRBJ2-6, with 8 bases matching TRBD1. V dropped 6 bases and J dropped 2; count of bases not matched to a gene: 6. Germline CDR1 and CDR2: SNHLY and FYNNEI. The CDR3 runs to 16 residues.

V gene TRBV28 combines with J gene TRBJ2-5; 7 nucleotides line up with TRBD1. Germline assignment: CDR1 MDHEN and CDR2 SYDVKM. J was trimmed by 2 bases and V by 6 bases; bases with no gene match: 9. The length of the CDR3 is 15 residues. The CDR3 nucleotides are TGTGCCAGCAGCCTAAGGGCGACAGGGCAAGAGACCCAGTACTTC. Encoded protein: CASSLRATGQETQYF.

This rearrangement joins TRBV20-1 to TRBJ2-7; TRBD2 agrees at 9 bases. The CDR3 extends over 17 amino acids. The V segment lost 2 bases and the J segment 2 bases; nucleotides outside the gene matches: 13. In germline, CDR1 is DFQATT, CDR2 SNEGSKA (reference sequence). The CDR3 DNA reads TGCAGTGCTAGACGGGGGCTAGCGGGATACGGCACCTACGAGCAGTACTTC. The encoded protein is CSARRGLAGYGTYEQYF.

This clonotype was found a few times. This chain joins TRBV20-1 and TRBJ2-7; weak D call: TRBD2 (6 bases). CDR3 length: 16 amino acids. The V end lost 0 bases, the J end lost 0 bases, and 15 bases lay between the germline ends. Germline-derived CDR1 and CDR2 are DFQATT and SNEGSKA (reference sequence). CDR3 coding DNA: TGCAGTGCTAGAGACGCCCTTGGCGGGGACTCCTACGAGCAGTACTTC. This codes for CSARDALGGDSYEQYF.

Ten or more counts support this clonotype. The DNA for the CDR3 is TGCGCCAGCAGCGCGACAGGGGACCCTTCCTACGAGCAGTACTTC. Translating gives CASSATGDPSYEQYF. The chain combines TRBV5-1 with TRBJ2-7; 8 bases align to TRBD1. The germline V gene encodes CDR1 SGHRS and CDR2 YFSETQ. V shed 4 bases and J 1 base; nucleotides not matched to a gene: 7. CDR3 length: 15 amino acids.

The chain is built from TRBV27 and TRBJ1-5; weak D call: TRBD1 (5 bases). Germline CDR1 is MNHEY and CDR2 is SMNVEV (reference sequence). With 2 bases removed from V and 2 bases from J, the gap between germline ends came to 13 bases. The CDR3 contains 16 residues. DNA for the CDR3: TGTGCCAGCAGTTTAAGTCGGGGGAAGGGCAATCAGCCCCAGCATTTT. Protein sequence: CASSLSRGKGNQPQHF.

This clonotype has more than one count but fewer than ten. This may arise from a read error, as a much more abundant clone is one base away. This chain connects TRBV20-1 to TRBJ2-5; D not certain. From germline, CDR1 is DFQATT and CDR2 SNEGSKA (reference sequence). Deletions cut 0 bases from V and 2 bases from J, with 16 bases between. This CDR3 has 16 amino acids. The CDR3 loop reads CSARDRPGTEQETQYF. The CDR3 nucleotides read TGCAGTGCTAGAGATCGGCCAGGTACAGAGCAAGAGACCCAGTACTTC.

The chain combines TRBV7-2 with TRBJ2-5; tentative D call: TRBD1 (5 bases). V lost 1 base and J lost 11, with 17 bases in between. The CDR3 runs to 14 residues. Germline CDR1 reads SGHTA; CDR2 reads FQGNSA. The CDR3 here is CASSLGAGRVEQYF. The CDR3 DNA is TGTGCCAGCAGCTTAGGAGCAGGGCGCGTTGAGCAGTACTTC.

The table lists this clonotype with a few counts. The chain employs TRBV3-1 and TRBJ2-1; D remains unclear. The CDR3 extends over 13 amino acids. V was trimmed by 6 bases and J by 1 base, leaving 7 bases between them. The germline gives CDR1 LGHDT, CDR2 YNNKEL (reference sequence). CDR3 sequence: CASSSESYNEQFF. The CDR3 DNA reads TGTGCCAGCAGTTCCGAGTCCTACAATGAGCAGTTCTTC.

Worth noting for this clonotype: The germline gene is not matched at one end of the junction; a read error may be the cause. The chain combines TRBV20-1 with TRBJ2-3; D is unclear. The CDR3 length is 15 residues. Germline V gene data show CDR1 as DFQATT and CDR2 as SNEGSKA (reference sequence). The CDR3 loop is CSARPPRFSTDKQYF. DNA for the CDR3: TGCAGTGCTAGGCCCCCGAGGTTTAGCACAGATAAGCAGTATTTT.

This rearrangement joins TRBV7-2 to TRBJ2-7, with D perhaps TRBD1 or TRBD2 (5 bases each). This CDR3 contains 17 residues. Germline CDR1 reads SGHTA; CDR2 reads FQGNSA. V lost 4 bases and J lost 1, with 20 bases in between. The CDR3 region has the DNA TGTGCCAGCAGCTCCCCTCAGTGGGGCAGGGAGTCCTACGAGCAGTACTTC. Protein product: CASSSPQWGRESYEQYF.

Concerning this clonotype: The germline gene is not matched at one end of the junction; a read error may be the cause. The J gene is TRBJ1-6, the V gene TRBV2; 7 bases are shared with TRBD1. Germline lookup yields CDR1 SNHLY and CDR2 FYNNEI. This CDR3 is 15 amino acids long. CDR3 DNA: TGTGCCGGCAGTGAAAGGGGGACAGCCAATTCACCCCTCCACTTT. Its protein product is CAGSERGTANSPLHF.

The V gene is TRBV7-9, the J gene TRBJ1-6, with D unresolved. Germline V gene data show CDR1 as SEHNR and CDR2 as FQNEAQ (reference sequence). This CDR3 is built from 14 residues. V was pared by 5 bases and J by 7 bases, with 12 bases between. The DNA of the CDR3 is TGTGCCAGCAGCCCGCAGGCGGGGAATTCACCCCTCCACTTT. Translated: CASSPQAGNSPLHF.

The V gene is TRBV29-1, the J gene TRBJ2-1; possibly TRBD1 for D (5 bases). The DNA end is more similar to TRBJ2-7, so the J call may be wrong. CDR1 is SQVTM and CDR2 is ANQGSEA in the germline V gene. The CDR3 contains 12 residues. This CDR3 reads CSGGASYNEQYF. For the CDR3, the DNA is TGCAGCGGGGGCGCCTCCTACAATGAGCAGTACTTC.

A word on this clonotype: At one end, the junction sequence differs from germline, possibly due to a read error. The CDR3 protein is CSSSAGETQYF. CDR3 nucleotides: TGTTCCAGCAGTGCAGGGGAGACCCAGTACTTC. The chain combines TRBV27 with TRBJ2-5, with a possible D match to TRBD1 (5 bases). CDR3 length: 11 residues. From germline, CDR1 is MNHEY and CDR2 SMNVEV (reference sequence).

Of note for this clonotype: A single base separates this from a much larger clone, so it may be a read error. The V and J genes are TRBV12-3 or TRBV12-4 and TRBJ2-4; 8 bases line up with TRBD1. The DNA end lines up better with TRBJ2-7; the J call may be wrong. There are 14 residues in the CDR3. The CDR3 here is CASGRATGVDEQYF. CDR3 sequence (DNA): TGTGCCAGCGGGCGCGCGACAGGGGTCGACGAGCAGTACTTC.

In its sample, this clonotype was seen many times. This chain connects TRBV5-1 to TRBJ1-2, with 10 bases that match TRBD1. The germline gives CDR1 SGHRS, CDR2 YFSETQ. J gave up 4 bases and V 0 bases, and 9 bases lay outside the gene matches. The CDR3 runs 17 residues. The CDR3 loop reads CASSLVTGGAVGYGYTF. In nucleotides, the CDR3 is TGCGCCAGCAGCTTGGTGACAGGGGGCGCGGTCGGCTATGGCTACACCTTC.

The rearrangement uses TRBV6-5 and TRBJ1-5; D possibly corresponds to TRBD1 (6 bases). Trimming removed 6 bases at V and 7 bases at J, with 13 bases between. From germline, CDR1 is MNHEY and CDR2 SVGAGI. The length of the CDR3 is 13 residues. As DNA, the CDR3 is TGTGCCAGCAGCCTCAGGGGTAGCCAGCCCCAGCATTTT. Amino acid sequence: CASSLRGSQPQHF.

This clonotype was detected a few times. V and J are TRBV7-2 and TRBJ2-5; 9 bases are a match to TRBD1. The V segment lost 1 base and the J segment 1 base; nucleotides outside the gene matches: 10. The length of the CDR3 is 18 residues. Germline CDR1 is SGHTA and CDR2 is FQGNSA. CDR3 region: CASSLGALQGALQETQYF. The CDR3 DNA is TGTGCCAGCAGCTTAGGGGCCTTACAGGGGGCCCTCCAAGAGACCCAGTACTTC. The complete variable domain, with remaining parts taken from reference TRBV7-2 and TRBJ2-5, reads GAGVSQSPSNKVTEKGKDVELRCDPISGHTALYWYRQSLGQGLEFLIYFQGNSAPDKSGLPSDRFSAERTGGSVSTLTIQRTQQEDSAVYLCASSLGALQGALQETQYFGPGTRLLVL.

Notes on this clonotype: Germline and junction disagree at one end, which may indicate a read error. The rearrangement joins TRBV4-3 to TRBJ2-5, with 7 nucleotides matching TRBD1. The germline gives CDR1 LGHNA, CDR2 YSLEER. The CDR3 has 16 residues. CDR3 DNA: TGCGCCAACAGCCAAGACGCATTTGGGACAGAAGAGACCCAGTACTTC. Protein: CANSQDAFGTEETQYF.

V and J are TRBV20-1 and TRBJ1-2; D might be TRBD1 (5 bases). With 0 bases removed from V and 6 bases from J, the gap between germline ends came to 14 bases. The CDR3 runs to 14 residues. In germline, CDR1 is DFQATT, CDR2 SNEGSKA (reference sequence). CDR3 loop: CSARDRGNADGYTF. Written as DNA, the CDR3 is TGCAGTGCTAGAGATAGGGGTAACGCCGATGGCTACACCTTC.

The chain employs TRBV15 and TRBJ2-5, with D hard to call. The CDR3 is 14 residues long. Looked up from germline, CDR1 is LNHNV and CDR2 is YYDKDF (reference sequence). Deletions cut 0 bases from V and 1 base from J, with 6 bases between. CDR3 in DNA: TGTGCCACCAGCAGAGAAGGGTCCCAAGAGACCCAGTACTTC. It is translated as CATSREGSQETQYF.